The T cell receptor (beta chain) described here comes from a study of T cells in Graves' hyperthyroidism and ophthalmopathy. The CDR3 runs 14 residues. The germline V gene has CDR1 ENHRY and CDR2 SYGVKD. Germline trimming cut 6 bases from V and 6 bases from J; bases unmatched to any gene: 8. Note on this clonotype: The antigen remains unidentified. Possible read error: a much larger clone is one base away.

Study results and limitations: Most clonotypes expanded in thyroid above 0.001 were likewise present in blood.

What was amplified from RNA transcripts were TCR beta CDR3 regions. A set of HTBI primers served as the primers for a first-round RT-PCR of the TCR CDR3. TCRdb used MiXCR to reprocess the multiplex PCR reads, holding one entry per CDR3 protein. There are 350,000 or so distinct CDR3 sequences in the sample; roughly 20% occur only once, and 15% to 18% lies in the top ten. The receptor was derived from a woman aged 40 to 55 with Graves' ophthalmopathy. The chain couples TRBV10-3 to TRBJ1-2; 9 bases agree with TRBD1. Sample: blood. The DNA of the CDR3 is TGTGCCATCAGATGGACCACAGGGGGCGATGGCTACACCTTC. Residues: CAIRWTTGGDGYTF.